One and the same sample provided the 27 T cell receptor beta chains below, sequenced in a study of technical replicates of blood from several donors. Sequencing was performed with immunoSEQ multiplex PCR; in TCRdb, only in-frame clones are kept and a portion is missing. The data hold just over 70,000 clones, with just under 95% observed a single time. The sequenced sample consisted of T cells isolated from PBMCs. The receptors shown here come from a human donor in good health.

This clone was recorded once. V is TRBV7-9 and J is TRBJ2-7; 8 nucleotides align to TRBD1. V gave up 5 bases and J gave up 3 bases; unmatched junction bases: 12. The CDR3 extends over 16 amino acids. Germline loops: CDR1 SEHNR, CDR2 FQNEAQ (reference sequence). The DNA for the CDR3 is TGTGCCAGCAGCGGTACCTCGGGACAGGAGGGCTACGAGCAGTACTTC. Encoded protein: CASSGTSGQEGYEQYF.

The chain combines TRBV19 with TRBJ2-1, with 15 bases matching TRBD2. Per the germline V gene, CDR1 is LNHDA and CDR2 is SQIVND (reference sequence). This CDR3 has 17 residues. V lost 8 bases and J lost 7; bases outside the gene matches: 12. CDR3 residues: CASGTGLAGGPGNEQFF. CDR3 nucleotides: TGTGCCAGTGGAACAGGACTAGCGGGAGGGCCTGGTAATGAGCAGTTCTTC.

The chain joins TRBV28 to TRBJ2-1; D not resolved. The V end lost 2 bases, the J end lost 2 bases, and 10 bases lay between the germline ends. The CDR3 loop spans 15 amino acids. Germline V gene data show CDR1 as MDHEN and CDR2 as SYDVKM. The CDR3 DNA reads TGTGCCAGCAGTTTAGGGCAGGCCACCTACAATGAGCAGTTCTTC. Protein sequence: CASSLGQATYNEQFF.

The chain employs TRBV5-1 and TRBJ1-2; TRBD1 aligns across 9 bases. The CDR3 sequence is 14 residues long. V lost 1 base to trimming and J lost 4 bases; unmatched junction nucleotides: 2. Germline loops: CDR1 SGHRS, CDR2 YFSETQ. This chain's CDR3 is CASSLWDRVYGYTF. CDR3 DNA: TGCGCCAGCAGCTTGTGGGACAGGGTCTATGGCTACACCTTC.

This chain uses TRBV19 with TRBJ1-1; D might be TRBD1 (6 bases). Germline CDR1 reads LNHDA; CDR2 reads SQIVND (reference sequence). CDR3 length equals 14 residues. V lost 10 bases and J 4 bases, leaving 19 bases between the germline ends. CDR3 nucleotides: TGTGCCACGCTAGATCCAGGGGATGTCACTGAAGCTTTCTTT. Translated: CATLDPGDVTEAFF.

The V and J genes are TRBV2 and TRBJ1-4, with 11 bases identical to TRBD1. The CDR3 covers 14 residues. Trimming removed 7 bases from V and 6 bases from J; junction bases left unmatched: 4. The V gene's germline CDR1 is SNHLY and CDR2 FYNNEI. DNA for the CDR3: TGTGCCAGCAATACGGGACAGGGGGATGAAAAACTGTTTTTT. Translating gives CASNTGQGDEKLFF.

This clone has a handful of counts. The chain is built from TRBV28 and TRBJ1-2; the match to TRBD1 covers 7 bases. This CDR3 spans 16 amino acids. The junction had 14 bases not matched to a gene; V was cut back by 6 bases and J by 4 bases. Looked up from germline, CDR1 is MDHEN and CDR2 is SYDVKM. CDR3 sequence (DNA): TGTGCCAGCAGGCAATCCCTTGGACAGGAGGGCTATGGCTACACCTTC. Translated, it gives CASRQSLGQEGYGYTF.

This clone was recorded once. This chain joins TRBV5-1 and TRBJ2-5; perhaps TRBD1 as D (6 bases). Looked up from germline, CDR1 is SGHRS and CDR2 is YFSETQ. V dropped 4 bases and J dropped 4 bases, with 14 bases sitting between them. The CDR3 has 14 residues. The DNA for the CDR3 is TGCGCCAGCAGCGCGCAGGGGTTGGGAGAGACCCAGTACTTC. Encoded protein: CASSAQGLGETQYF.

This clone was counted once. The chain joins TRBV5-4 to TRBJ2-7; TRBD2 is a possible D gene (6 bases). Trimming took 3 bases from V and 3 from J, leaving 22 bases between them. The germline gives CDR1 SGHNT, CDR2 YYREEE (reference sequence). This CDR3 is 17 amino acids long. CDR3 amino acids: CASSSPNAGPTIYEQYF. DNA of the CDR3: TGTGCCAGCAGCTCCCCCAACGCGGGACCGACGATCTACGAGCAGTACTTC.

The chain joins TRBV2 to TRBJ2-7; the D is unclear. Trimming cost V 1 base and J 3 bases, with 7 bases left between them. This CDR3 is 13 amino acids long. Per germline, CDR1 SNHLY and CDR2 FYNNEI. The CDR3, as DNA: TGTGCCAGCAGTGAAGGAGGTTACTACGAGCAGTACTTC. Its translation is CASSEGGYYEQYF.

V and J are TRBV5-6 and TRBJ2-4, with 8 positions matching TRBD1. The CDR3 has 15 amino acids. The V gene end was trimmed by 4 bases and the J gene end by 6 bases; junction bases not matched to a gene: 9. Germline CDR1 is SGHDT and CDR2 is YYEEEE. CDR3 protein: CASSLFGQGRNIQYF. The CDR3 DNA reads as TGTGCCAGCAGCCTGTTTGGACAGGGCCGAAACATTCAGTACTTC.

This clone showed up just once. The chain joins TRBV5-6 to TRBJ2-5, with D possibly TRBD1 on 6 matching bases. CDR1 is SGHDT and CDR2 is YYEEEE in the germline V gene. Trimming shortened V by 2 bases and J by 4 bases, and 12 bases separated the two germline ends. The CDR3 runs 14 residues. This CDR3 is CASSLGTYGETQYF. For the CDR3, the DNA is TGTGCCAGCAGCTTAGGGACATATGGAGAGACCCAGTACTTC.

The chain recombines TRBV5-1 with TRBJ2-2, with 8 bases aligning to TRBD1. The CDR3 consists of 17 residues. Trimming cost V 1 base and J 0 bases; bases outside gene matches: 5. CDR1 and CDR2 (germline): SGHRS, YFSETQ. The CDR3 coding sequence is TGCGCCAGCAGCTTGTATAGGACAGGGCCGAACACCGGGGAGCTGTTTTTT. Amino acids: CASSLYRTGPNTGELFF.

This chain connects TRBV4-1 to TRBJ1-5, with a tentative D call TRBD1 (6 bases). The germline CDR1 and CDR2 sequences are MGHRA and YSYEKL. V dropped 0 bases and J dropped 4 bases, with 10 bases sitting between them. The CDR3 is 15 residues long. The CDR3 loop reads CASSQDRGNNQPQHF. The CDR3 region has the DNA TGCGCCAGCAGCCAAGACAGGGGAAATAATCAGCCCCAGCATTTT.

The rearrangement joins TRBV18 to TRBJ1-2; D unclear. Germline values: CDR1 KGHSH, CDR2 LQKENI. This CDR3 is 14 amino acids long. Trimming removed 3 bases at V and 8 bases at J, with 16 bases between. The chain's CDR3 is CASSPGSYQSGYTF. DNA of the CDR3: TGTGCCAGCTCACCGGGCTCATATCAGTCCGGCTACACCTTC.

The genes are TRBV19 and TRBJ2-1; D remains ambiguous. V was trimmed by 3 bases and J by 9 bases, leaving 12 bases between them. Germline V gene sequence: CDR1 LNHDA, CDR2 SQIVND (reference sequence). This CDR3 spans 13 amino acids. The CDR3 region has the DNA TGTGCCAGTAGTATTCTAGGTCTTAGTGAGCAGTTCTTC. Translation: CASSILGLSEQFF.

This clone has only a few counts. V and J are TRBV5-1 and TRBJ1-1; 7 bases are a match to TRBD1. V was pared by 4 bases and J by 0 bases, with 3 bases of the junction left unmatched. Germline CDR1 SGHRS, CDR2 YFSETQ. This CDR3 has 14 amino acids. The CDR3 region has the DNA TGCGCCAGCAGCGTGGGACAGATGAACACTGAAGCTTTCTTT. Residues: CASSVGQMNTEAFF.

The rearrangement links TRBV10-1 to TRBJ1-5; D may be TRBD1 (6 bases). The CDR3 has 13 residues. Germline V CDR1 and CDR2: WNHNN, SYGVQD (reference sequence). Trimming took 8 bases from V and 7 from J, leaving 15 bases between them. In DNA form, the CDR3 reads TGCGCCAGCTCTGCGGGGGCAGGGCAGCCCCAGCATTTT. This translates into CASSAGAGQPQHF.

The V call is TRBV28, the J call TRBJ1-1; D uncertain. This CDR3 region has 13 residues. Trimming cost V 2 bases and J 1 base, with 5 bases left between them. Germline V gene data show CDR1 as MDHEN and CDR2 as SYDVKM. The CDR3 sequence: CASSLIANTEAFF. The CDR3 DNA is TGTGCCAGCAGTTTAATAGCGAACACTGAAGCTTTCTTT.

The chain carries TRBV9 and TRBJ1-2; D call uncertain. CDR1 and CDR2 from the germline V gene are SGDLS and YYNGEE. Trimming removed 7 bases at V and 4 bases at J, with 14 bases between. The CDR3 runs to 13 residues. The CDR3 protein is CASHGGLRYGYTF. Here the CDR3 DNA reads TGTGCCAGCCACGGCGGACTCCGCTATGGCTACACCTTC. Together with reference TRBV9 and TRBJ1-2, the CDR3 gives the full variable domain: DSGVTQTPKHLITATGQRVTLRCSPRSGDLSVYWYQQSLDQGLQFLIQYYNGEERAKGNILERFSAQQFPDLHSELNLSSLELGDSALYFCASHGGLRYGYTFGSGTRLTVV.

The chain links TRBV19 to TRBJ1-3; 8 bases map to TRBD1. V was clipped by 5 bases and J by 1 base; unmatched bases: 4. Looked up from germline, CDR1 is LNHDA and CDR2 is SQIVND (reference sequence). This CDR3 has 15 amino acids. CDR3 DNA sequence: TGTGCCAGTAGTTCGCGGGACAGGTCTGGAAACACCATATATTTT. Translation gives CASSSRDRSGNTIYF.

The chain couples TRBV7-2 to TRBJ1-3; D gene uncertain. Germline-derived CDR1 and CDR2 are SGHTA and FQGNSA. The CDR3 sequence is 15 residues long. V was shortened by 5 bases and J by 4 bases, with 15 bases between the two germline ends. The CDR3 here is CASSPGPSGGNTIYF. CDR3 DNA sequence: TGTGCCAGCAGCCCTGGGCCTTCTGGAGGAAACACCATATATTTT.

This clone was recorded once. The chain recombines TRBV28 with TRBJ2-7, with D possibly TRBD1 on 5 matching bases. V was clipped by 5 bases and J by 0 bases, with 11 bases between them. CDR1 and CDR2 (germline): MDHEN, SYDVKM. CDR3 size: 14 residues. This CDR3 is CASSPLTASYEQYF. CDR3 DNA: TGTGCCAGCAGTCCGTTGACAGCCTCCTACGAGCAGTACTTC.

The gene calls are TRBV11-3 and TRBJ2-5; possible D gene TRBD2, 5 bases. CDR1 is SGHNT, CDR2 YENEEA, per germline. The CDR3 consists of 15 residues. Trimming removed 1 base at V and 3 bases at J, with 12 bases between. The CDR3 region is CASSLVWTYKETQYF. The CDR3 DNA reads TGTGCCAGCAGCTTAGTATGGACTTACAAAGAGACCCAGTACTTC.

The gene calls are TRBV4-2 and TRBJ2-7; 7 bases match TRBD1. Germline V lookup: CDR1 LGHNA, CDR2 YNFKEQ. The CDR3 consists of 15 residues. V shed 4 bases, J shed 3 bases, and the junction held 9 bases outside the gene matches. CDR3 nucleotides: TGTGCCAGCAGCCTCGGCCCGGGACAGCACTACGAGCAGTACTTC. This gives the protein CASSLGPGQHYEQYF.

J is TRBJ2-7 and V is TRBV7-2, with a weak D call TRBD1 (5 bases). Trimming took 1 base from V and 3 from J, leaving 10 bases between them. CDR1 is SGHTA and CDR2 is FQGNSA in the germline V gene. The CDR3 sequence is 14 residues long. The CDR3 region has the DNA TGTGCCAGCAGCTTAGAACCACAGGTCTACGAGCAGTACTTC. It encodes CASSLEPQVYEQYF.

The chain recombines TRBV2 with TRBJ2-7; tentatively, D is TRBD1 (6 bases). Looked up from germline, CDR1 is SNHLY and CDR2 is FYNNEI. The CDR3 loop spans 12 amino acids. With 8 bases removed from V and 5 bases from J, the gap between germline ends came to 13 bases. The CDR3 reads CASGPRDNEQYF. Here the CDR3 DNA reads TGTGCCAGCGGACCCAGGGACAACGAGCAGTACTTC.